Listed here are 6 T cell receptor beta chains from one sample, sequenced in a study of identifying expanded T cells in peripheral blood. The method was immunoSEQ multiplex PCR; TCRdb's version includes in-frame clones alone and lacks a portion of them. The data show around 120,000 clones, with around nine tenths seen just once and less than 20% held by the top ten. The sequenced material came from blood. The receptors derive from a person between 18 and 75 years old in good health.

The chain recombines TRBV13 with TRBJ2-1; D is ambiguous. The CDR3 is 11 amino acids. The germline CDR1 and CDR2 sequences are PRHDT and FYEKMQ (reference sequence). With 4 bases removed from V and 7 bases from J, the gap between germline ends came to 5 bases. The CDR3, as DNA: TGTGCCAGCAGCTATATGAATGAGCAGTTCTTC. It specifies CASSYMNEQFF. The complete variable domain, with remaining parts taken from reference TRBV13 and TRBJ2-1, reads AAGVIQSPRHLIKEKRETATLKCYPIPRHDTVYWYQQGPGQDPQFLISFYEKMQSDKGSIPDRFSAQQFSDYHSELNMSSLELGDSALYFCASSYMNEQFFGPGTRLTVL.

This rearrangement joins TRBV6-5 to TRBJ2-2; D gene ambiguous. The CDR3 loop spans 14 amino acids. CDR1 is MNHEY, CDR2 SVGAGI, per germline. V lost 0 bases to trimming and J lost 5 bases, with 7 bases between them. CDR3 DNA sequence: TGTGCCAGCAGTTACTCAATGGGAACCGGGGAGCTGTTTTTT. It specifies CASSYSMGTGELFF.

This rearrangement joins TRBV4-2 to TRBJ2-5; TRBD2 agrees at 16 bases. V shed 4 bases and J 5 bases; nucleotides not matched to a gene: 19. CDR3 length equals 21 residues. Germline V lookup: CDR1 LGHNA, CDR2 YNFKEQ. The CDR3 spells CASSLIPGLAGGPRSPETQYF. The CDR3 DNA reads as TGTGCCAGCAGCCTTATACCGGGACTAGCGGGGGGGCCCCGTTCCCCCGAGACCCAGTACTTC.

This clone was seen a single time. The chain couples TRBV5-4 to TRBJ1-4; no definite D call. The CDR3 is 12 amino acids. The germline V and J ends were trimmed by 6 bases and 8 bases, with 11 bases remaining between them. Per germline, CDR1 SGHNT and CDR2 YYREEE (reference sequence). CDR3 DNA: TGTGCCAGCAAAGGGAATGGCGAAAAACTGTTTTTT. Translating gives CASKGNGEKLFF.

This clone is a singleton in its sample. This sequence joins TRBV6-4 and TRBJ1-3, with 7 nucleotides matching TRBD1. CDR1 MRHNA and CDR2 SNTAGT come from the germline V gene. The V and J ends lost 7 bases and 4 bases, in that order; junction bases with no gene match: 7. The CDR3 is 14 residues long. This chain's CDR3 is CASIIHRGGNTIYF. In nucleotides, the CDR3 is TGTGCCAGCATCATTCACAGGGGAGGAAACACCATATATTTT.

The chain links TRBV6-6 to TRBJ1-1, with 9 positions matching TRBD1. Germline V CDR1 and CDR2: MNHNY, SVGAGI (reference sequence). V lost 5 bases, J lost 1 base, and 5 bases stayed unmatched. CDR3 length equals 15 residues. The CDR3 DNA is TGTGCCAGCAGTCCCGACAGGGGGACGAACACTGAAGCTTTCTTT. Amino acids: CASSPDRGTNTEAFF.